Sequencing of this T cell receptor beta chain was carried out in a study of blood T cell repertoires in COVID-19. At the level of the study: Samples representing acute and convalescent COVID-19 were sourced from the United States, Italy and Spain. T cells, B-cell-depleted T cells, or PBMCs supplied cDNA or gDNA.

Sequencing used immunoSEQ multiplex PCR; TCRdb keeps in-frame clones, though not all of them. The sample records roughly 190,000 clones, 81% being singletons. V lost 1 base to trimming and J lost 1 base, with 14 bases between them. Germline CDR1 and CDR2: SNHLY and FYNNEI. The CDR3 runs to 17 residues. Sequenced: peripheral blood. This sequence joins TRBV2 and TRBJ1-5; D possibly corresponds to TRBD1 (5 bases). The receptor comes from a woman aged 40-49 years with COVID-19, enrolled during active disease. CDR3 nucleotides: TGTGCCAGCAGTGAAGACTTGGGGGGGGTGAGCAATCAGCCCCAGCATTTT. This translates into CASSEDLGGVSNQPQHF.